These 17 T cell receptor beta chains share one sample of origin, sequenced in a study of cytomegalovirus exposure and HLA in healthy donors. PCR amplification relied on 60 Vbeta primers (plus 13 Jbeta primers). Assay: immunoSEQ multiplex PCR; the TCRdb copy retains only in-frame clones and omits some. The sample contains 95,000 to 150,000 clones, over 50% of which appear only once. Sequences were obtained from PBMCs. The receptors shown here come from a woman in her forties in good health and CMV-seropositive.

The chain uses TRBV19 and TRBJ2-2, with D perhaps TRBD2 (5 bases). Germline-derived CDR1 and CDR2 are LNHDA and SQIVND (reference sequence). The CDR3 covers 16 residues. V was trimmed by 7 bases and J by 0 bases, leaving 15 bases between them. CDR3 bases: TGTGCCAGTACCCCTATGGCCGGGACGAACACCGGGGAGCTGTTTTTT. Its protein product is CASTPMAGTNTGELFF.

The rearrangement links TRBV5-1 to TRBJ2-3; possibly TRBD1 for D (6 bases). The CDR3 covers 14 residues. Germline lookup yields CDR1 SGHRS and CDR2 YFSETQ. With 4 bases removed from V and 6 bases from J, the gap between germline ends came to 15 bases. CDR3 sequence (DNA): TGCGCCAGCAGCGGGGGCGACCGAGCGGATACGCAGTATTTT. It yields the protein CASSGGDRADTQYF.

This chain joins TRBV9 and TRBJ2-7; 8 nucleotides agree with TRBD2. Looked up from germline, CDR1 is SGDLS and CDR2 is YYNGEE. Germline trimming cut 4 bases from V and 2 bases from J; bases unmatched to any gene: 5. This CDR3 is 14 amino acids long. The CDR3 reads CASSRNSGAYEQYF. In DNA, the CDR3 is TGTGCCAGCAGCCGAAATAGCGGGGCCTACGAGCAGTACTTC.

This clone was recorded a few times. The CDR3 region has the DNA TGTGCCAGCAGAAGGGGGATCGGCTATGGCTACACCTTC. Protein product: CASRRGIGYGYTF. The chain couples TRBV2 to TRBJ1-2; D may be TRBD1 (6 bases). The CDR3 has 13 residues. Germline-derived CDR1 and CDR2 are SNHLY and FYNNEI. The V gene lost 6 bases and the J gene lost 4 bases, with 12 bases spanning the gap.

This chain joins TRBV6-1 and TRBJ1-4; D is possibly TRBD1 (5 bases). The V gene's germline CDR1 is MNHNS and CDR2 SASEGT. The CDR3 spans 15 residues. Trimming pared 6 bases from V and 13 bases from J, leaving 24 bases between. CDR3 residues: CASSHREGQPGGLFF. The CDR3 nucleotides read TGTGCCAGCAGCCACAGAGAGGGCCAGCCCGGGGGACTGTTTTTT.

The J gene is TRBJ2-7, the V gene TRBV29-1, with TRBD1 matching 7 bases. V shed 4 bases and J 2 bases; nucleotides not matched to a gene: 8. The CDR3 is 14 amino acids. CDR1 and CDR2 (germline): SQVTM, ANQGSEA. The CDR3 coding sequence is TGCAGCGTTGGCAGACAGGGCGCGGCCTACGAGCAGTACTTC. Translated, it gives CSVGRQGAAYEQYF.

The chain is built from TRBV30 and TRBJ1-6; D not certain. The V end lost 2 bases, the J end lost 9 bases, and 17 bases lay between the germline ends. This CDR3 comprises 15 residues. Germline V gene sequence: CDR1 GTSNPN, CDR2 SVGIG (reference sequence). The CDR3 loop reads CAWSLPGTSSSPLHF. Here the CDR3 DNA reads TGTGCCTGGAGTCTACCGGGTACCTCGAGTTCACCCCTCCACTTT.

The chain employs TRBV6-1 and TRBJ1-2, with 7 bases identical to TRBD1. The CDR3 consists of 14 residues. After removal of 5 bases from V and 2 bases from J, the junction contained 5 bases not matched to a gene. Germline loops: CDR1 MNHNS, CDR2 SASEGT. CDR3: CASSSQTGNYGYTF. CDR3 nucleotides: TGTGCCAGCAGTTCACAGACAGGGAACTATGGCTACACCTTC.

The chain combines TRBV5-1 with TRBJ2-3; D is unresolved. Looked up from germline, CDR1 is SGHRS and CDR2 is YFSETQ. This CDR3 comprises 12 residues. Trimming shortened V by 1 base and J by 4 bases, and 4 bases separated the two germline ends. CDR3 in DNA: TGCGCCAGCAGCTTGTCCTCAGATACGCAGTATTTT. Amino acids: CASSLSSDTQYF.

The chain combines TRBV14 with TRBJ2-7, with 7 bases aligning to TRBD1. After removal of 4 bases from V and 2 bases from J, the junction contained 5 bases not matched to a gene. Germline V gives CDR1 SGHDN, CDR2 FVKESK. This CDR3 has 14 residues. CDR3 sequence: CASSPTGTAYEQYF. CDR3 coding DNA: TGTGCCAGCAGCCCGACCGGGACAGCCTACGAGCAGTACTTC.

J is TRBJ2-3 and V is TRBV5-1; a possible D gene is TRBD2 (6 bases). The germline gives CDR1 SGHRS, CDR2 YFSETQ. V dropped 0 bases and J dropped 5 bases, with 13 bases sitting between them. CDR3 length: 15 residues. CDR3 in DNA: TGCGCCAGCAGCTTGGCCTTGGGGGGAGGAGATACGCAGTATTTT. Its translation: CASSLALGGGDTQYF.

The CDR3 nucleotides read TGTGCCAGTAGTACCGTTTTGACAGGGGGCAATTCACCCCTCCACTTT. Protein product: CASSTVLTGGNSPLHF. The chain recombines TRBV19 with TRBJ1-6; 10 bases are shared with TRBD1. From germline, CDR1 is LNHDA and CDR2 SQIVND (reference sequence). V gave up 4 bases and J gave up 7 bases; unmatched junction bases: 7. This CDR3 contains 16 residues.

The chain carries TRBV19 and TRBJ2-3; 9 nucleotides line up with TRBD1. The CDR3 has 16 amino acids. Per the germline V gene, CDR1 is LNHDA and CDR2 is SQIVND (reference sequence). V was clipped by 5 bases and J by 6 bases; unmatched bases: 12. CDR3 in DNA: TGTGCCAGTAGTTTACAGGGGGCGAGTTTTACGGATACGCAGTATTTT. It is translated as CASSLQGASFTDTQYF.

The chain carries TRBV23-1 and TRBJ2-2; 7 nucleotides agree with TRBD1. TRBV23-1 is marked as an open reading frame, function uncertain. The trim removed 3 bases at V and 4 bases at J, leaving 11 bases unmatched. This CDR3 region has 17 residues. The CDR3 bases are TGCGCCAGCAGTCACTCGTTCCGACAGGGTTGCACCGGGGAGCTGTTTTTT. This gives the protein CASSHSFRQGCTGELFF.

This clone occurred a few times. V and J are TRBV6-5 and TRBJ2-2; TRBD1 aligns across 9 bases. The germline CDR1 and CDR2 sequences are MNHEY and SVGAGI. V gave up 1 base and J gave up 4 bases; unmatched junction bases: 4. The CDR3 length is 16 residues. CDR3 bases: TGTGCCAGCAGTTACTACTGGACAGGGGCCACCGGGGAGCTGTTTTTT. This encodes CASSYYWTGATGELFF.

This clone was seen more than once but under ten times. The chain combines TRBV10-3 with TRBJ1-1; tentative D call: TRBD1 (5 bases). Trimming left V 4 bases short and J 6 bases short, with 15 bases between. The CDR3 consists of 14 residues. CDR1 and CDR2 from the germline V gene are ENHRY and SYGVKD. As DNA, the CDR3 is TGTGCCATCAGTGGGAGAGGGGAGGCGTCTGAAGCTTTCTTT. The encoded protein is CAISGRGEASEAFF.

This clone was picked up a small number of times. This chain connects TRBV5-5 to TRBJ1-4, with 9 bases matching TRBD1. The CDR3 runs to 15 residues. Germline trimming cut 4 bases from V and 7 bases from J; bases unmatched to any gene: 8. Germline CDR1 and CDR2: SGHKS and YYEKEE (reference sequence). The CDR3 protein is CASSAPGQGGEKLFF. The CDR3 DNA is TGTGCCAGCAGCGCACCGGGACAGGGAGGTGAAAAACTGTTTTTT.